These T cell receptor beta chains were read from a single sample in a study of T-cell reconstitution after alpha-beta-depleted transplantation in children. MiXCR, applied by TCRdb to the PCR reads, yields one record per CDR3 protein. The sample contains fewer than 550,000 distinct CDR3 sequences, 15% to 20% of which appear only once. The sample in question was PBMCs, mostly from graft donor cells, obtained 360 days after TCRalphabeta/CD19-depleted stem cell transplant. These receptors all stem from a boy under two years old who had a stem cell transplant for Wiskott-Aldrich syndrome, so the T cells may come from the graft donor. CDR3s include the opening cysteine and the closing phenylalanine or tryptophan. A D gene is named only where the DNA matches it firmly. Clone size appears in some rows only: once, few, many, or a class for an expanded clone.

cdr3_length: 12; v_call: TRBV29-1; clone_size: -; d_call: -; j_call: TRBJ2-3; cdr3_aa: CSVEGVSDTQYF; cdr3_nt: TGCAGCGTTGAAGGGGTCTCAGATACGCAGTATTTT
cdr3_length: 14; v_call: TRBV19; clone_size: few; d_call: TRBD2; j_call: TRBJ2-1; cdr3_aa: CASSTSGSLNEQFF; cdr3_nt: TGTGCCAGTAGTACTAGCGGGAGTCTCAATGAGCAGTTCTTC
cdr3_length: 13; v_call: TRBV18; clone_size: -; d_call: -; j_call: TRBJ2-7; cdr3_aa: CASSLTRDYEQYF; cdr3_nt: TGTGCCAGCTCACTGACACGGGACTACGAGCAGTACTTC
cdr3_length: 13; v_call: TRBV29-1; clone_size: -; d_call: TRBD1; j_call: TRBJ1-2; cdr3_aa: CSVKGEGAYGYTF; cdr3_nt: TGCAGCGTTAAGGGGGAGGGGGCCTATGGCTACACCTTC
cdr3_length: 15; v_call: TRBV28; clone_size: few; d_call: -; j_call: TRBJ1-4; cdr3_aa: CASSPAGKTNEKLFF; cdr3_nt: TGTGCCAGCAGTCCGGCAGGGAAAACTAATGAAAAACTGTTTTTT
cdr3_length: 15; v_call: TRBV20-1; clone_size: few; d_call: TRBD2; j_call: TRBJ2-2; cdr3_aa: CSARKAGGLTGELFF; cdr3_nt: TGCAGTGCTAGAAAAGCGGGGGGGCTCACCGGGGAGCTGTTTTTT
cdr3_length: 11; v_call: TRBV6-2/TRBV6-3; clone_size: -; d_call: -; j_call: TRBJ2-4; cdr3_aa: CASRTSNIQYF; cdr3_nt: TGTGCCAGCCGAACCTCAAACATTCAGTACTTC
cdr3_length: 16; v_call: TRBV4-1; clone_size: -; d_call: -; j_call: TRBJ2-5; cdr3_aa: CASSQRKRPRMETQYF; cdr3_nt: TGCGCCAGCAGCCAAAGGAAGCGGCCGCGCATGGAGACCCAGTACTTC
cdr3_length: 15; v_call: TRBV7-9; clone_size: -; d_call: TRBD1; j_call: TRBJ2-3; cdr3_aa: CASSSHGQGTDTQYF; cdr3_nt: TGTGCCAGCAGCTCCCACGGACAGGGCACAGATACGCAGTATTTT
cdr3_length: 12; v_call: TRBV12-3/TRBV12-4; clone_size: -; d_call: -; j_call: TRBJ2-3; cdr3_aa: CASSSLSVTQYF; cdr3_nt: TGTGCCAGCAGTTCCCTCTCGGTTACGCAGTATTTT
cdr3_length: 13; v_call: TRBV20-1; clone_size: few; d_call: TRBD2; j_call: TRBJ2-3; cdr3_aa: CSAPTSGKDTQYF; cdr3_nt: TGCAGTGCCCCGACTAGCGGGAAAGATACGCAGTATTTT
cdr3_length: 19; v_call: TRBV12-3/TRBV12-4; clone_size: -; d_call: TRBD2; j_call: TRBJ2-3; cdr3_aa: CTSSFMPLAEGGAQYTQYF; cdr3_nt: TGTACCAGCAGTTTTATGCCACTAGCGGAGGGTGGGGCCCAGTATACGCAGTATTTT
cdr3_length: 14; v_call: TRBV21-1; clone_size: -; d_call: -; j_call: TRBJ2-2; cdr3_aa: CAPRGFPYTGELFF; cdr3_nt: TGTGCCCCAAGGGGGTTCCCGTACACCGGGGAGCTGTTTTTT
cdr3_length: 14; v_call: TRBV5-1; clone_size: few; d_call: -; j_call: TRBJ2-1; cdr3_aa: CASSPRYEGNEQFF; cdr3_nt: TGCGCCAGCAGCCCTCGGTATGAAGGGAATGAGCAGTTCTTC
cdr3_length: 13; v_call: TRBV6-6; clone_size: -; d_call: -; j_call: TRBJ1-4; cdr3_aa: CASSNQGREKLFF; cdr3_nt: TGTGCCAGCTCGAACCAGGGAAGGGAAAAACTGTTTTTT
cdr3_length: 11; v_call: TRBV2; clone_size: -; d_call: -; j_call: TRBJ1-2; cdr3_aa: CASRRNYGYTF; cdr3_nt: TGTGCCAGCAGGCGTAACTATGGCTACACCTTC
cdr3_length: 14; v_call: TRBV6-1; clone_size: few; d_call: TRBD2; j_call: TRBJ2-7; cdr3_aa: CASRSGGRAGKEYF; cdr3_nt: TGTGCCAGCCGCTCAGGCGGGAGGGCCGGTAAGGAGTACTTC
cdr3_length: 13; v_call: TRBV29-1; clone_size: -; d_call: TRBD2; j_call: TRBJ2-7; cdr3_aa: CSVGGLAGYEQYF; cdr3_nt: TGCAGCGTTGGTGGACTAGCGGGATACGAGCAGTACTTC
cdr3_length: 13; v_call: TRBV9; clone_size: many; d_call: -; j_call: TRBJ2-5; cdr3_aa: CASSVGGQETQYF; cdr3_nt: TGTGCCAGCAGCGTAGGTGGACAAGAGACCCAGTACTTC
cdr3_length: 14; v_call: TRBV12-3/TRBV12-4; clone_size: few; d_call: TRBD1; j_call: TRBJ2-4; cdr3_aa: CASSSGTGVNIQYF; cdr3_nt: TGTGCCAGCAGTTCCGGGACAGGGGTAAACATTCAGTACTTC
cdr3_length: 14; v_call: TRBV20-1; clone_size: -; d_call: -; j_call: TRBJ2-7; cdr3_aa: CSALQGTFSYEQYF; cdr3_nt: TGCAGTGCTCTCCAGGGGACTTTCTCCTACGAGCAGTACTTC
cdr3_length: 15; v_call: TRBV2; clone_size: -; d_call: TRBD2; j_call: TRBJ2-1; cdr3_aa: CASSGLAGPYNEQFF; cdr3_nt: TGTGCCAGCAGTGGACTAGCGGGACCATACAATGAGCAGTTCTTC
cdr3_length: 18; v_call: TRBV4-2; clone_size: -; d_call: TRBD2; j_call: TRBJ2-5; cdr3_aa: CASSQLAAGGPMGETQYF; cdr3_nt: TGTGCCAGCAGCCAACTTGCAGCGGGGGGGCCAATGGGTGAGACCCAGTACTTC
cdr3_length: 15; v_call: TRBV5-6; clone_size: few; d_call: -; j_call: TRBJ1-2; cdr3_aa: CASSSAPPSTELNTF; cdr3_nt: TGTGCCAGCAGCTCCGCTCCCCCTTCGACGGAGCTGAACACCTTC
cdr3_length: 14; v_call: TRBV7-9; clone_size: -; d_call: -; j_call: TRBJ2-5; cdr3_aa: CASSRAPEGETQYF; cdr3_nt: TGTGCCAGCAGCCGGGCCCCAGAGGGGGAGACCCAGTACTTC
cdr3_length: 16; v_call: TRBV12-3/TRBV12-4; clone_size: -; d_call: TRBD1; j_call: TRBJ1-6; cdr3_aa: CASTGPGTGDNSPLHF; cdr3_nt: TGTGCCAGCACCGGGCCCGGGACAGGGGATAATTCACCCCTCCACTTT
cdr3_length: 17; v_call: TRBV11-2; clone_size: many; d_call: TRBD1; j_call: TRBJ2-3; cdr3_aa: CASSFPTTGIFTDTQYF; cdr3_nt: TGTGCCAGCAGCTTCCCGACGACAGGGATTTTCACAGATACGCAGTATTTT
cdr3_length: 15; v_call: TRBV5-1; clone_size: -; d_call: TRBD2; j_call: TRBJ2-5; cdr3_aa: CASSPFLAGQETQYF; cdr3_nt: TGCGCCAGCAGCCCTTTCCTAGCGGGCCAAGAGACCCAGTACTTC
cdr3_length: 15; v_call: TRBV21-1; clone_size: -; d_call: -; j_call: TRBJ2-2; cdr3_aa: CASRTGTGVTGELFF; cdr3_nt: TGTGCCAGCCGGACCGGGACAGGGGTTACCGGGGAGCTGTTTTTT
cdr3_length: 18; v_call: TRBV6-5; clone_size: -; d_call: TRBD2; j_call: TRBJ2-5; cdr3_aa: CASSLLAGGNKAWETQYF; cdr3_nt: TGTGCCAGCAGTTTACTAGCGGGGGGAAACAAGGCCTGGGAGACCCAGTACTTC
cdr3_length: 14; v_call: TRBV7-9; clone_size: -; d_call: -; j_call: TRBJ1-2; cdr3_aa: CASSSHTLRGGYTF; cdr3_nt: TGTGCCAGCAGCTCCCACACTTTGAGGGGTGGCTACACCTTC
cdr3_length: 20; v_call: TRBV12-3/TRBV12-4; clone_size: -; d_call: TRBD2; j_call: TRBJ2-7; cdr3_aa: CASSLALRTSGSLLDREQYF; cdr3_nt: TGTGCCAGCAGTTTAGCCCTCCGTACTAGCGGGAGTCTATTGGATCGGGAGCAGTACTTC
cdr3_length: 14; v_call: TRBV2; clone_size: -; d_call: -; j_call: TRBJ2-5; cdr3_aa: CASKESVYQETQYF; cdr3_nt: TGTGCCAGCAAGGAGTCAGTGTACCAAGAGACCCAGTACTTC
cdr3_length: 17; v_call: TRBV5-1; clone_size: -; d_call: TRBD2; j_call: TRBJ2-7; cdr3_aa: CASSSDFLAGGPYEQYF; cdr3_nt: TGCGCCAGCAGCTCCGACTTTCTAGCGGGAGGACCCTACGAGCAGTACTTC
cdr3_length: 15; v_call: TRBV5-1; clone_size: -; d_call: TRBD1; j_call: TRBJ1-4; cdr3_aa: CASSFNRQGGEKLFF; cdr3_nt: TGCGCCAGCAGCTTCAATCGACAGGGTGGCGAAAAACTGTTTTTT
cdr3_length: 15; v_call: TRBV28; clone_size: few; d_call: -; j_call: TRBJ2-6; cdr3_aa: CASSYRQPGANVLTF; cdr3_nt: TGTGCCAGCAGTTACAGGCAACCTGGGGCCAACGTCCTGACTTTC
cdr3_length: 17; v_call: TRBV7-2; clone_size: few; d_call: -; j_call: TRBJ2-6; cdr3_aa: CASSLAVGRPGANVLTF; cdr3_nt: TGTGCCAGCAGCTTAGCCGTGGGTCGTCCTGGAGCCAACGTCCTGACTTTC
cdr3_length: 12; v_call: TRBV7-9; clone_size: -; d_call: -; j_call: TRBJ2-1; cdr3_aa: CASSSTPNEQFF; cdr3_nt: TGTGCCAGCAGCTCGACCCCAAATGAGCAGTTCTTC
cdr3_length: 14; v_call: TRBV5-1; clone_size: -; d_call: -; j_call: TRBJ2-7; cdr3_aa: CASSPRTVYYEQYF; cdr3_nt: TGCGCCAGCAGCCCAAGGACAGTTTACTACGAGCAGTACTTC
cdr3_length: 14; v_call: TRBV2; clone_size: few; d_call: TRBD2; j_call: TRBJ2-3; cdr3_aa: CASGGGPDHYTQYF; cdr3_nt: TGTGCCAGCGGGGGGGGTCCGGACCATTATACGCAGTATTTT
cdr3_length: 16; v_call: TRBV3-1; clone_size: few; d_call: TRBD1; j_call: TRBJ1-6; cdr3_aa: CASSQGRDRGNSPLHF; cdr3_nt: TGTGCCAGCAGCCAAGGCCGGGACAGGGGAAATTCACCCCTCCACTTT
cdr3_length: 13; v_call: TRBV19; clone_size: many; d_call: -; j_call: TRBJ2-1; cdr3_aa: CASSIGGGVEQFF; cdr3_nt: TGTGCCAGTAGTATAGGAGGCGGAGTTGAGCAGTTCTTC
cdr3_length: 15; v_call: TRBV10-3; clone_size: -; d_call: -; j_call: TRBJ2-1; cdr3_aa: CAISEEQRRINEQFF; cdr3_nt: TGTGCCATCAGTGAGGAACAGCGGAGGATCAATGAGCAGTTCTTC
cdr3_length: 15; v_call: TRBV6-1; clone_size: few; d_call: TRBD2; j_call: TRBJ2-1; cdr3_aa: CASGKERGGNNEQFF; cdr3_nt: TGTGCCAGCGGAAAAGAGCGGGGGGGAAACAATGAGCAGTTCTTC
cdr3_length: 14; v_call: TRBV30; clone_size: few; d_call: -; j_call: TRBJ2-7; cdr3_aa: CAWSVPAGAYEQYF; cdr3_nt: TGTGCCTGGAGTGTACCAGCGGGCGCGTACGAGCAGTACTTC
cdr3_length: 14; v_call: TRBV20-1; clone_size: many; d_call: -; j_call: TRBJ2-2; cdr3_aa: CSARGNLNTGELFF; cdr3_nt: TGCAGTGCTAGAGGGAACCTGAACACCGGGGAGCTGTTTTTT
cdr3_length: 15; v_call: TRBV12-3/TRBV12-4; clone_size: few; d_call: -; j_call: TRBJ2-1; cdr3_aa: CASRMALAGYNEQFF; cdr3_nt: TGTGCCAGCAGGATGGCGCTAGCTGGGTACAATGAGCAGTTCTTC
cdr3_length: 14; v_call: TRBV20-1; clone_size: -; d_call: TRBD1; j_call: TRBJ2-7; cdr3_aa: CSAPDRVKAYEQYF; cdr3_nt: TGCAGTGCTCCGGACAGGGTAAAGGCCTACGAGCAGTACTTC
cdr3_length: 14; v_call: TRBV9; clone_size: few; d_call: -; j_call: TRBJ2-1; cdr3_aa: CASSPFDGNNEQFF; cdr3_nt: TGTGCCAGCAGCCCTTTCGACGGGAACAATGAGCAGTTCTTC
cdr3_length: 13; v_call: TRBV12-3/TRBV12-4; clone_size: -; d_call: -; j_call: TRBJ2-7; cdr3_aa: CASSLRRTNEQYF; cdr3_nt: TGTGCCAGCAGTTTAAGACGGACCAACGAGCAGTACTTC
cdr3_length: 14; v_call: TRBV28; clone_size: -; d_call: -; j_call: TRBJ2-5; cdr3_aa: CASSPGHFRKTQYF; cdr3_nt: TGTGCCAGCAGCCCAGGGCACTTTAGGAAGACCCAGTACTTC
cdr3_length: 15; v_call: TRBV18; clone_size: -; d_call: -; j_call: TRBJ2-1; cdr3_aa: CASSPLGTAYNEQFF; cdr3_nt: TGTGCCAGCTCGCCACTCGGGACTGCTTACAATGAGCAGTTCTTC
cdr3_length: 12; v_call: TRBV25-1; clone_size: few; d_call: -; j_call: TRBJ2-7; cdr3_aa: CASSGGFYEQYF; cdr3_nt: TGTGCCAGCAGTGGAGGCTTTTACGAGCAGTACTTC
cdr3_length: 15; v_call: TRBV20-1; clone_size: -; d_call: -; j_call: TRBJ1-5; cdr3_aa: CSASDGRRSNQPQHF; cdr3_nt: TGCAGTGCTTCTGACGGACGGAGGAGCAATCAGCCCCAGCATTTT
cdr3_length: 14; v_call: TRBV19; clone_size: -; d_call: TRBD1; j_call: TRBJ2-5; cdr3_aa: CASKRTGKRETQYF; cdr3_nt: TGTGCCAGTAAGAGGACAGGGAAAAGGGAGACCCAGTACTTC